The clone carrying this T cell receptor (beta chain) was detected once. The data derive from a study of blood T cell repertoires in COVID-19. Enrollment of patients from Seattle took place during active infection, with longitudinal follow-up. Per the original methods: Amplification of reference gene primers provided the estimated nucleated cell counts. Sequenced by immunoSEQ multiplex PCR; TCRdb stores in-frame clones only, minus some. V, J and clone size reflect that table, while D and trimming were determined from the DNA. The sample has some 290,000 clones, approximately 89% seen once. V lost 0 bases, J lost 1 base, and 9 bases lay in between. Germline V lookup: CDR1 MNHEY, CDR2 SVGAGI. The CDR3 is made up of 15 amino acids.

Source material: peripheral blood. The chain links TRBV6-5 to TRBJ2-5; D perhaps matches TRBD1 (6 bases). The receptor was isolated from a woman aged 25 to 39 with COVID-19, enrolled during active disease. CDR3 in DNA: TGTGCCAGCAGTTACTCCGGGACACCCCAAGAGACCCAGTACTTC. As protein: CASSYSGTPQETQYF.